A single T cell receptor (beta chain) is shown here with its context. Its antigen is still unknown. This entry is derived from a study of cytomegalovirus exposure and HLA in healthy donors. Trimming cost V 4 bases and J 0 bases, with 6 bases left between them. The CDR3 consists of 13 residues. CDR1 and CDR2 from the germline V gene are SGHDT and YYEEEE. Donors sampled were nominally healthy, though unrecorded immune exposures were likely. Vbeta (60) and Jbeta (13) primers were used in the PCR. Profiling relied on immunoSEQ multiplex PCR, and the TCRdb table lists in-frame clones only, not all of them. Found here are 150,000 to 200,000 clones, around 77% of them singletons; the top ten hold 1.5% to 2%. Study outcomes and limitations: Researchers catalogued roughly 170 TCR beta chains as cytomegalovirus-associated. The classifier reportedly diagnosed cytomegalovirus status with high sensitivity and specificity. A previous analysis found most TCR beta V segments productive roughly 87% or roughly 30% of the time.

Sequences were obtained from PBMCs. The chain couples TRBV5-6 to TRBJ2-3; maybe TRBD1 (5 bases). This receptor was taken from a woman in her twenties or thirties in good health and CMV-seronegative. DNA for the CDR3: TGTGCCAGCAGCCGACAGAGCACAGATACGCAGTATTTT. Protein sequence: CASSRQSTDTQYF. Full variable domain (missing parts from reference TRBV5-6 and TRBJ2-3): DAGVTQSPTHLIKTRGQQVTLRCSPKSGHDTVSWYQQALGQGPQFIFQYYEEEERQRGNFPDRFSGHQFPNYSSELNVNALLLGDSALYLCASSRQSTDTQYFGPGTRLTVL.